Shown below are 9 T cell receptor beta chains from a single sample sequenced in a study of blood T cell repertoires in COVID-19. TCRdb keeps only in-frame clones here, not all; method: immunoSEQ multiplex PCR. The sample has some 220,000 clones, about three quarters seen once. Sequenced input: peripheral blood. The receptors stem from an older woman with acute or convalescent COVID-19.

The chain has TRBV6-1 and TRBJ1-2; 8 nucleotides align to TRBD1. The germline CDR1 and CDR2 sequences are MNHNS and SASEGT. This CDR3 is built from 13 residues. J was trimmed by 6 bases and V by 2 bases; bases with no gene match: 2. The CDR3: CASSENRGNGYTF. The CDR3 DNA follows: TGTGCCAGCAGTGAAAACAGGGGGAATGGCTACACCTTC.

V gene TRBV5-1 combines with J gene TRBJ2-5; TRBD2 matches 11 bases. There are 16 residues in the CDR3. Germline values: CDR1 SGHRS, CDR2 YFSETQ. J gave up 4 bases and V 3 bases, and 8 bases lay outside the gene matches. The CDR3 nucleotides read TGCGCCAGCAGCTCCCCACTAGCGGGGGTTGGAGAGACCCAGTACTTC. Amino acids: CASSSPLAGVGETQYF.

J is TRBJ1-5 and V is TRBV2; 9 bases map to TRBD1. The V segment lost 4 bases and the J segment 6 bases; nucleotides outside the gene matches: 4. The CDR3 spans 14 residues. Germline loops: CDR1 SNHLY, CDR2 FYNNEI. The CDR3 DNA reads TGTGCCAGCAGTGGGACAGGGGAGAGTCAGCCCCAGCATTTT. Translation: CASSGTGESQPQHF.

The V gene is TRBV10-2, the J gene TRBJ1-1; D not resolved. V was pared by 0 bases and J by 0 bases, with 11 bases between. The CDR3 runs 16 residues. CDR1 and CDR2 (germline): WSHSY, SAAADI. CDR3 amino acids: CASSESESRLNTEAFF. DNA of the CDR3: TGCGCCAGCAGTGAGTCGGAATCTAGGCTGAACACTGAAGCTTTCTTT.

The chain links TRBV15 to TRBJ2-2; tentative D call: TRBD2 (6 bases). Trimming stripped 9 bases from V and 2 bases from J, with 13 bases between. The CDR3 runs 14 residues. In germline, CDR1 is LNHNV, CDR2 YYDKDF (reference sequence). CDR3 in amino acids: CATNAGLNTGELFF. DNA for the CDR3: TGTGCCACAAACGCGGGACTCAACACCGGGGAGCTGTTTTTT.

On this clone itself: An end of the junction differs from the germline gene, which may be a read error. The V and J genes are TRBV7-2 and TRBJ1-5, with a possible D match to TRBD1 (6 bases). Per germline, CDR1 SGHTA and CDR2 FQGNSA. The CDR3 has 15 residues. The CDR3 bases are TGTGCCAGCAGCATAGCAAACAGGGTAGGTCAGCCCCAGCATTTT. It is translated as CASSIANRVGQPQHF.

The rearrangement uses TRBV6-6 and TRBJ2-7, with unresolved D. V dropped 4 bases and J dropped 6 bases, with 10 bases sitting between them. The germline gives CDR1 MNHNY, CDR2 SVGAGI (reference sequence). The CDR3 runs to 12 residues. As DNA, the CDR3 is TGTGCCAGCAGTTCACCCACTGGCGAGCAGTACTTC. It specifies CASSSPTGEQYF.

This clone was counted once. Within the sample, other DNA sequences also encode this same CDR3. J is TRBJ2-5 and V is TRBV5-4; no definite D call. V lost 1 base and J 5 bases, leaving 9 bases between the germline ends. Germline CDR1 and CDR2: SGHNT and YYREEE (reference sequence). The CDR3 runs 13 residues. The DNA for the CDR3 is TGTGCCAGCAGCTTGACTGGTTCCGAGACCCAGTACTTC. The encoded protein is CASSLTGSETQYF. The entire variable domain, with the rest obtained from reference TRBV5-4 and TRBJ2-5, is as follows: ETGVTQSPTHLIKTRGQQVTLRCSSQSGHNTVSWYQQALGQGPQFIFQYYREEENGRGNFPPRFSGLQFPNYSSELNVNALELDDSALYLCASSLTGSETQYFGPGTRLLVL.

The CDR3, as DNA: TGTGCCACCAGCAGAACTCGGGACACCCAAGAGACCCAGTACTTC. It translates to CATSRTRDTQETQYF. The chain recombines TRBV15 with TRBJ2-5, with D perhaps TRBD1 (6 bases). Germline loops: CDR1 LNHNV, CDR2 YYDKDF (reference sequence). V lost 2 bases, J lost 1 base, and 11 bases lay in between. CDR3 length equals 15 residues.